This TCR beta chain stems from a study of CD4 T cells in relation to SARS-CoV-2 and coronaviruses. Whole-study findings and limits: Compared with monoreactive clones, crossreactive clones showed significantly weaker SARS-CoV-2 expansion. In roughly 65% of donors, memory CD4+ clonotypes crossrecognized SARS-CoV-2 and at least one common cold coronavirus spike.

The unexposed donors gave CD4+ T cells in about 2011-2018, prior to COVID-19. V lost 3 bases to trimming and J lost 6 bases, with 5 bases between them. The CDR3 totals 11 residues. The germline gives CDR1 LNHDA, CDR2 SQIVND (reference sequence). Naive and memory CD4+ T cell DNA was deep-sequenced without culture. The protocol was immunoSEQ multiplex PCR, while the TCRdb copy is restricted to in-frame clones and leaves out a portion. The sample lists tens of thousands of clones, approximately 95% occurring once. With respect to this clone: Its target is unknown.

The sample comprised naive CD4+ T cells from PBMCs. Regarding subset: naive CD4+ T cells isolated by negative enrichment. This receptor was identified in a human donor in good health. V usage is TRBV19 and J usage is TRBJ2-5; no reliable D call. The CDR3 region is CASSIEQTQYF. Written as DNA, the CDR3 is TGTGCCAGTAGTATTGAACAGACCCAGTACTTC.